Presented here are 20 T cell receptor beta chains from one specimen sequenced in a study of blood T cell repertoires in COVID-19. Assay used: immunoSEQ multiplex PCR; TCRdb lists only in-frame clones, some missing. The sample lists tens of thousands of clones, around 87% seen once, with around 1.2% in the top ten. Material for sequencing was peripheral blood. All receptors derive from an older woman with acute or convalescent COVID-19.

V and J are TRBV7-9 and TRBJ2-3; maybe TRBD2 (5 bases). The CDR3 has 11 amino acids. V was clipped by 8 bases and J by 10 bases, with 13 bases between them. CDR1 is SEHNR, CDR2 FQNEAQ, per germline (reference sequence). The CDR3 DNA reads as TGTGCCAGCGGATCTGAGGGATCGCAGTATTTT. Its translation is CASGSEGSQYF. Drawing the rest from reference TRBV7-9 and TRBJ2-3, the complete variable domain is DTGVSQNPRHKITKRGQNVTFRCDPISEHNRLYWYRQTLGQGPEFLTYFQNEAQLEKSRLLSDRFSAERPKGSFSTLEIQRTEQGDSAMYLCASGSEGSQYFGPGTRLTVL.

This clone was seen a single time. This chain links TRBV11-3 with TRBJ1-5, with 8 bases lining up with TRBD1. Trimming cost V 6 bases and J 0 bases; bases outside gene matches: 10. This CDR3 contains 17 residues. Germline assignment: CDR1 SGHNT and CDR2 YENEEA. This CDR3 is CASSRTGWGDSNQPQHF. Written as DNA, the CDR3 is TGTGCCAGCAGTCGGACAGGGTGGGGGGATAGCAATCAGCCCCAGCATTTT.

J is TRBJ2-2 and V is TRBV5-1; no clear D gene. In germline, CDR1 is SGHRS, CDR2 YFSETQ. The CDR3 has 11 residues. Between the trimmed V and J ends, which lost 2 bases and 8 bases, there was a span of 4 bases. The CDR3 DNA reads as TGCGCCAGCAGCTTTGAGGGGGAGCTGTTTTTT. This encodes CASSFEGELFF.

Here the CDR3 reads CAISEFDRGSTDTQYF. In DNA form, the CDR3 reads TGTGCCATCAGTGAGTTCGACAGGGGGTCCACAGATACGCAGTATTTT. The rearrangement joins TRBV10-3 to TRBJ2-3; 9 nucleotides align to TRBD1. CDR1 and CDR2 from the germline V gene are ENHRY and SYGVKD. The V segment lost 1 base and the J segment 2 bases; nucleotides outside the gene matches: 4. This CDR3 region has 16 residues.

This chain uses TRBV28 with TRBJ1-2, with 8 bases matching TRBD1. V was clipped by 3 bases and J by 2 bases; unmatched bases: 5. This CDR3 spans 15 amino acids. Germline V gene sequence: CDR1 MDHEN, CDR2 SYDVKM. DNA for the CDR3: TGTGCCAGCAGTTTCCAGAGACAGGGGAACTATGGCTACACCTTC. It codes for CASSFQRQGNYGYTF.

This clone has more than one count but fewer than ten. The chain uses TRBV5-4 and TRBJ2-3; D might be TRBD1 (5 bases). V was clipped by 0 bases and J by 2 bases, with 13 bases between them. Germline V gives CDR1 SGHNT, CDR2 YYREEE (reference sequence). The CDR3 loop spans 16 amino acids. As DNA, the CDR3 is TGTGCCAGCAGCTTGGTCTGGGGCCCAGACACAGATACGCAGTATTTT. As protein: CASSLVWGPDTDTQYF.

The chain couples TRBV6-5 to TRBJ1-2; D remains unclear. V lost 6 bases, J lost 4 bases, and 12 bases lay in between. CDR1 and CDR2 from the germline V gene are MNHEY and SVGAGI. CDR3 size: 13 residues. The CDR3 DNA sequence: TGTGCCAGCAGCGTAGAGAGGCGCTATGGCTACACCTTC. This codes for CASSVERRYGYTF.

The chain recombines TRBV5-4 with TRBJ1-4, with TRBD1 identical over 9 bases. Germline loops: CDR1 SGHNT, CDR2 YYREEE (reference sequence). J was trimmed by 6 bases and V by 5 bases; bases with no gene match: 5. The CDR3 has 14 amino acids. CDR3: CASSLQGADEKLFF. In nucleotides, the CDR3 is TGTGCCAGCAGTCTACAGGGGGCGGATGAAAAACTGTTTTTT. Using reference TRBV5-4 and TRBJ1-4 for the parts outside the CDR3, the full variable domain is ETGVTQSPTHLIKTRGQQVTLRCSSQSGHNTVSWYQQALGQGPQFIFQYYREEENGRGNFPPRFSGLQFPNYSSELNVNALELDDSALYLCASSLQGADEKLFFGSGTQLSVL.

The chain carries TRBV19 and TRBJ2-1; 10 bases are a match to TRBD1. There are 15 residues in the CDR3. V shed 3 bases and J 4 bases; nucleotides not matched to a gene: 3. Germline V gene data show CDR1 as LNHDA and CDR2 as SQIVND (reference sequence). The CDR3 reads CASSIRDRGYNEQFF. The DNA of the CDR3 is TGTGCCAGTAGTATCCGGGACAGGGGTTACAATGAGCAGTTCTTC.

The genes are TRBV5-6 and TRBJ2-1; 10 bases fit TRBD1. The V gene's germline CDR1 is SGHDT and CDR2 YYEEEE. This CDR3 spans 15 amino acids. V lost 2 bases and J lost 8; bases outside the gene matches: 7. This CDR3 reads CASSFTTGGSDEQFF. As DNA, the CDR3 is TGTGCCAGCAGCTTCACGACAGGGGGCTCGGATGAGCAGTTCTTC.

V gene TRBV27 combines with J gene TRBJ1-3, with a tentative D call TRBD1 (6 bases). Trimming took 4 bases from V and 0 from J, leaving 13 bases between them. From germline, CDR1 is MNHEY and CDR2 SMNVEV (reference sequence). This CDR3 comprises 16 residues. CDR3 sequence (DNA): TGTGCCAGCAGTTCCCAAGGGGGTCTCTCTGGAAACACCATATATTTT. It yields the protein CASSSQGGLSGNTIYF.

The sample holds a few counts of this clone. The rearrangement links TRBV9 to TRBJ2-1; TRBD2 aligns across 11 bases. This CDR3 contains 19 residues. CDR1 SGDLS and CDR2 YYNGEE come from the germline V gene. Trimming took 0 bases from V and 7 from J; bases not matched to a gene: 15. CDR3 region: CASSVGTSGGLPQYNEQFF. The CDR3 DNA is TGTGCCAGCAGCGTAGGAACTAGCGGGGGCCTGCCCCAGTATAATGAGCAGTTCTTC. Together with reference TRBV9 and TRBJ2-1, the CDR3 gives the full variable domain: DSGVTQTPKHLITATGQRVTLRCSPRSGDLSVYWYQQSLDQGLQFLIQYYNGEERAKGNILERFSAQQFPDLHSELNLSSLELGDSALYFCASSVGTSGGLPQYNEQFFGPGTRLTVL.

The gene calls are TRBV5-6 and TRBJ1-6; 9 nucleotides line up with TRBD1. After removal of 1 base from V and 7 bases from J, the junction contained 15 bases not matched to a gene. Germline CDR1 is SGHDT and CDR2 is YYEEEE. There are 19 residues in the CDR3. CDR3 region: CASSLQVGNRGRVNSPLHF. The CDR3 DNA reads TGTGCCAGCAGCTTGCAAGTTGGGAACAGGGGGCGCGTAAATTCACCCCTCCACTTT.

This clone was seen a few times. The genes are TRBV7-2 and TRBJ1-2, with D possibly being TRBD1 (6 bases). V shed 1 base and J shed 10 bases, with 16 bases lying between them. CDR1 is SGHTA and CDR2 is FQGNSA in the germline V gene. This CDR3 is 14 amino acids long. The CDR3 here is CASSLGDTALAYTF. The DNA for the CDR3 is TGTGCCAGCAGCTTAGGGGACACAGCTCTAGCCTACACCTTC.

The sample holds a few counts of this clone. The chain joins TRBV7-9 to TRBJ1-2; 10 positions agree with TRBD1. J gave up 3 bases and V 7 bases, and 5 bases lay outside the gene matches. The CDR3 contains 14 residues. Looked up from germline, CDR1 is SEHNR and CDR2 is FQNEAQ (reference sequence). CDR3 nucleotide sequence: TGTGCCAGCACCTCGACAGGGGGCGACTATGGCTACACCTTC. It is translated as CASTSTGGDYGYTF.

The chain combines TRBV6-1 with TRBJ1-3; no firm D call. This CDR3 contains 17 residues. The germline V gene has CDR1 MNHNS and CDR2 SASEGT. Deletions cut 3 bases from V and 4 bases from J, with 19 bases between. This chain's CDR3 is CASSEPGDPRSGNTIYF. In nucleotides, the CDR3 is TGTGCCAGCAGTGAGCCAGGTGATCCCAGATCCGGAAACACCATATATTTT.

The rearrangement links TRBV27 to TRBJ1-5, with 8 bases lining up with TRBD1. The germline CDR1 and CDR2 sequences are MNHEY and SMNVEV (reference sequence). The trim removed 1 base at V and 6 bases at J, leaving 5 bases unmatched. The CDR3 has 15 amino acids. The CDR3 nucleotides read TGTGCCAGCAGTTTATATGGACAGGGCGGTCAGCCCCAGCATTTT. Amino acid sequence: CASSLYGQGGQPQHF.

This clone was seen a single time. This chain joins TRBV5-1 and TRBJ2-3; 12 bases fit TRBD2. Per the germline V gene, CDR1 is SGHRS and CDR2 is YFSETQ. V lost 2 bases, J lost 0 bases, and 1 base stayed unmatched. This CDR3 is built from 16 residues. CDR3 protein: CASSLLAGGSTDTQYF. The CDR3 DNA reads as TGCGCCAGCAGCTTACTAGCGGGGGGAAGCACAGATACGCAGTATTTT.

The rearrangement joins TRBV19 to TRBJ2-3; 14 bases match TRBD2. There are 16 residues in the CDR3. Germline loops: CDR1 LNHDA, CDR2 SQIVND (reference sequence). The V gene end was trimmed by 5 bases and the J gene end by 5 bases; junction bases not matched to a gene: 6. DNA of the CDR3: TGTGCCAGTAGTCGACTAGCGGGAGGGCGGGGAGATACGCAGTATTTT. It yields the protein CASSRLAGGRGDTQYF.

V gene TRBV30 combines with J gene TRBJ2-5; 10 nucleotides agree with TRBD1. The trim removed 0 bases at V and 5 bases at J, leaving 6 bases unmatched. Germline CDR1 reads GTSNPN; CDR2 reads SVGIG (reference sequence). This CDR3 comprises 15 residues. The DNA for the CDR3 is TGTGCCTGGAGTGTAGGGGACAGGGGTAGGGAGACCCAGTACTTC. Translation gives CAWSVGDRGRETQYF.